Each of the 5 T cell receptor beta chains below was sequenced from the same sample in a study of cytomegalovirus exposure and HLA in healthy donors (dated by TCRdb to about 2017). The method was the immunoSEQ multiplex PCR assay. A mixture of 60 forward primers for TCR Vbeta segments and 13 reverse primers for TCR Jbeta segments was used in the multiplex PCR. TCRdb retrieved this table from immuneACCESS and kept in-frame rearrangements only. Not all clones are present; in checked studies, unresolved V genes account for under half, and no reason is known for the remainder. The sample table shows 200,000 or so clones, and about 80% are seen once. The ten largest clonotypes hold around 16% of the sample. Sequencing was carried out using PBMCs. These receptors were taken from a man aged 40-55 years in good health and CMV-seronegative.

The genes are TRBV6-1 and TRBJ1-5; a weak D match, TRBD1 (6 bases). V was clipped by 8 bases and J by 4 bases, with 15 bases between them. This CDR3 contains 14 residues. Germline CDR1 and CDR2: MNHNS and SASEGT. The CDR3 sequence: CASQEGGWNQPQHF. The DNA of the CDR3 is TGTGCCAGCCAAGAGGGGGGGTGGAATCAGCCCCAGCATTTT.

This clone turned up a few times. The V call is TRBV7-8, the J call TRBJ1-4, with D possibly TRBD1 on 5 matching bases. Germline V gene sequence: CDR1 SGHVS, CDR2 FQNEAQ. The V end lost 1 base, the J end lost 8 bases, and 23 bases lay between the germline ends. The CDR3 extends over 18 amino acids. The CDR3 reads CASSLEARLAGSKEKLFF. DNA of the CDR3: TGTGCCAGCAGCTTAGAAGCCCGTTTGGCAGGGTCAAAAGAAAAACTGTTTTTT.

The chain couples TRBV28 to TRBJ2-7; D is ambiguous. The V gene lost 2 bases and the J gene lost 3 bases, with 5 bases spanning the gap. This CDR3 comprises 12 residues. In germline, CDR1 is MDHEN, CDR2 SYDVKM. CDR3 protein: CASSLESYEQYF. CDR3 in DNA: TGTGCCAGCAGTTTAGAGAGCTACGAGCAGTACTTC.

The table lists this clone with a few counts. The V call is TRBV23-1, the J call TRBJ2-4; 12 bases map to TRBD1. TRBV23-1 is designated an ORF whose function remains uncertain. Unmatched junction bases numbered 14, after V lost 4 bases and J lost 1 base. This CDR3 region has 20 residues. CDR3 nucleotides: TGCGCCAGCAGTCCCTTATGGGACAGGGGGCGTGGGTGGGCCAAAAACATTCAGTACTTC. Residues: CASSPLWDRGRGWAKNIQYF.

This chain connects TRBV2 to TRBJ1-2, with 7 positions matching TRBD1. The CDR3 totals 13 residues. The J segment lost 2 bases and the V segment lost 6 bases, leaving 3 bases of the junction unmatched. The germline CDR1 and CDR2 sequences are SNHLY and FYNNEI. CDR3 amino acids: CASRPGQNYGYTF. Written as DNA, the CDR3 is TGTGCCAGCAGGCCGGGACAGAACTATGGCTACACCTTC.